A single TCR beta chain is shown here with its context. Its cognate antigen is unknown. The data derive from a study of CD8 T cells in ankylosing spondylitis. Findings and limits, study-wide: Ankylosing spondylitis blood seemed to carry a telltale TCR beta motif made of several highly homologous variants. Within matched ankylosing spondylitis synovial fluid, disease-linked clones were reportedly significantly enriched. CD8+ by phenotype, disease-linked clones were relatively rare in peripheral blood.

The V end was cut by 0 bases, the J end by 5 bases, with 9 bases between. The germline V gene encodes CDR1 KGHDR and CDR2 SFDVKD. CDR3 size: 15 residues. Using quantitative 5'-RACE with molecular barcodes, the authors made TCR beta libraries. TCRdb itself ran the 5' RACE reads through MiXCR, one entry per CDR3 protein. The table has about 540,000 distinct CDR3 sequences, roughly 13% seen once. The receptor comes from a male donor with ankylosing spondylitis. The sequenced sample was blood, either unsorted or a sorted T cell fraction (not recorded which). The V gene is TRBV24-1, the J gene TRBJ2-2; a possible D gene is TRBD2 (6 bases). The CDR3 loop is CATSDLLGGTGELFF. Here the CDR3 DNA reads TGTGCCACCAGTGATTTGCTGGGGGGTACCGGGGAGCTGTTTTTT.